The source of this TCR beta chain is a study of immune cell composition in non-small cell lung cancer. As for the study in general: Lung adenocarcinoma or squamous carcinoma made up most tumours. Study observations and caveats: Squamous lung tumours showed higher top 10 clone scores and clonality than adenocarcinomas. No significant correlation existed between pack-years smoked and tumour clonality.

Clones were sequenced by immunoSEQ multiplex PCR, and TCRdb holds only the in-frame ones, with some missing. The table shows thousands of clones, with about 74% occurring only once. On this clone itself: What it binds is not known.

Genomic DNA came from frozen unsorted single-cell suspensions. Sequenced sample: lung tumor tissue. This TCR was sampled from a human donor with non-small cell lung cancer.

The CDR3 sequence is CASSLFLDRSAGELFF. In nucleotides, the CDR3 is TGTGCCAGCAGCTTATTCCTAGACAGATCGGCCGGGGAGCTGTTTTTT. The rearrangement links TRBV7-2 to TRBJ2-2, with D perhaps matching TRBD1 (5 bases). CDR1 SGHTA and CDR2 FQGNSA come from the germline V gene. Trimming pared 2 bases from V and 6 bases from J, leaving 16 bases between. The CDR3 is 16 amino acids.